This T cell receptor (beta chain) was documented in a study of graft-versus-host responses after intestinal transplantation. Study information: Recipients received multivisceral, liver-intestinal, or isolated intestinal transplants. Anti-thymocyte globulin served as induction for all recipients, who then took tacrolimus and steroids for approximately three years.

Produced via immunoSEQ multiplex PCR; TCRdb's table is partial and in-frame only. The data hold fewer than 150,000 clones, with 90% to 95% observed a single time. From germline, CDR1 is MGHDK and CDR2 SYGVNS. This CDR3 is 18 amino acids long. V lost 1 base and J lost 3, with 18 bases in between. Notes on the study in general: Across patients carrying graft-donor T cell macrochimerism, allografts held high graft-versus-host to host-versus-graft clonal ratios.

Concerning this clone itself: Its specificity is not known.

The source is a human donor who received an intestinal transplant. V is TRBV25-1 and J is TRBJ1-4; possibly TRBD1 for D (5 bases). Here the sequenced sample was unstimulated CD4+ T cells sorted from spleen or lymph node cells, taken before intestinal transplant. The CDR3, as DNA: TGTGCCAGCAGTGAATTCCAGGGTTCGGTTCCCCCTAATGAAAAACTGTTTTTT. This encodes CASSEFQGSVPPNEKLFF.